The present T cell receptor beta chain was sequenced within a study of blood T cell repertoires in COVID-19. At the level of the study: Italy, Spain and the United States were the sources of the convalescent and acute COVID-19 samples. The analysed material was cDNA or gDNA that came from T cells, B-cell-depleted T cells, or PBMCs.

Original methodology: Amplified reference gene primers provided the basis for estimating nucleated cell counts. Measured with immunoSEQ multiplex PCR; TCRdb has only the in-frame clones, and not every one. The DNA gave D and trimming, while V, J and clone size come from that table. Of approximately 140,000 clones in the sample, about 80% were seen once. Between the trimmed V and J ends, which lost 3 bases and 3 bases, there was a span of 15 bases. The CDR3 spans 16 residues. Germline V gives CDR1 SGDLS, CDR2 YYNGEE. The V call is TRBV9, the J call TRBJ2-2; possible D gene TRBD2, 6 bases. The source material was peripheral blood. The TCR sequence derives from a man between 65 and 85 years old with acute or convalescent COVID-19. The CDR3 DNA sequence: TGTGCCAGCAGCGGACGGGACTCCCGGGACACCGGGGAGCTGTTTTTT. It translates to CASSGRDSRDTGELFF. Full variable domain (missing parts from reference TRBV9 and TRBJ2-2): DSGVTQTPKHLITATGQRVTLRCSPRSGDLSVYWYQQSLDQGLQFLIQYYNGEERAKGNILERFSAQQFPDLHSELNLSSLELGDSALYFCASSGRDSRDTGELFFGEGSRLTVL.